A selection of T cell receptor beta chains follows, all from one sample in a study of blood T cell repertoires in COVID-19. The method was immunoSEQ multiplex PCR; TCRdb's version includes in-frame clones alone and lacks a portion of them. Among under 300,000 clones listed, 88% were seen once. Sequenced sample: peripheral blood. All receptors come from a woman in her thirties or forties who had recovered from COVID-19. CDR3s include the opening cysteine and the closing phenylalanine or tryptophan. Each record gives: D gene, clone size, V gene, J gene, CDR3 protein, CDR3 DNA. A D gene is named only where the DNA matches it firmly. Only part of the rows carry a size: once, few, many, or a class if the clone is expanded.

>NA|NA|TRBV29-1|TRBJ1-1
CSVEVAGGRAFF
TGCAGCGTTGAAGTGGCAGGAGGAAGAGCTTTCTTT
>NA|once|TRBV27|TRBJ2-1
CASSRLASNEQFF
TGTGCCAGCAGTCGGCTAGCTAGCAATGAGCAGTTCTTC
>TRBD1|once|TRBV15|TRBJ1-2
CATSRGQDRGIYGYTF
TGTGCCACCAGCAGAGGCCAGGACAGGGGGATCTATGGCTACACCTTC
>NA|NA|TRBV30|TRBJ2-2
CAWEEGQNTGELFF
TGTGCCTGGGAGGAGGGCCAGAACACCGGGGAGCTGTTTTTT
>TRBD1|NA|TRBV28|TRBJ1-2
CASSSPRQGAGGYTF
TGTGCCAGCAGTTCCCCCAGACAGGGGGCGGGCGGCTACACCTTC
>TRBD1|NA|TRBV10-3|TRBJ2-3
CAITPTGGGTDTQYF
TGTGCCATCACCCCGACAGGGGGGGGCACAGATACGCAGTATTTT
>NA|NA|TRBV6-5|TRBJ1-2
CASRAGKTNYGYTF
TGTGCCAGCAGGGCAGGAAAAACTAACTATGGCTACACCTTC
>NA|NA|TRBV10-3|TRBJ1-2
CAISDPGTPQYGYTF
TGTGCCATCAGTGACCCCGGGACACCCCAATATGGCTACACCTTC
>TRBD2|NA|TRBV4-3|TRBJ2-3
CASSQTSGSTDTQYF
TGCGCCAGCAGCCAAACTAGCGGTAGCACAGATACGCAGTATTTT
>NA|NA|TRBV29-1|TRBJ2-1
CSVVGGTYNEQFF
TGCAGCGTTGTGGGCGGGACTTACAATGAGCAGTTCTTC
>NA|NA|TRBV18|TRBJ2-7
CASSPPAGVEQYF
TGTGCCAGCTCACCACCGGCAGGGGTCGAGCAGTACTTC
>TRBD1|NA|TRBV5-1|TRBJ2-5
CASSLRDRGMETQYF
TGCGCCAGCAGCCTCCGGGACAGGGGTATGGAGACCCAGTACTTC
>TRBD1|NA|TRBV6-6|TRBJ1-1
CASRPRTGMGTEAFF
TGTGCCAGCAGACCCAGGACAGGGATGGGCACTGAAGCTTTCTTT
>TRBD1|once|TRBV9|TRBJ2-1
CASSRTGSSYNEQFF
TGTGCCAGCAGCAGGACAGGCAGCTCCTACAATGAGCAGTTCTTC
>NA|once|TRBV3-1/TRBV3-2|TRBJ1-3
CASSPTTGAGNTIYF
TGTGCCAGCAGCCCCACGACGGGGGCTGGAAACACCATATATTTT
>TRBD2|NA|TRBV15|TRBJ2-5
CATSRDPGEGETQYF
TGTGCCACCAGCAGAGATCCGGGGGAGGGGGAGACCCAGTACTTC
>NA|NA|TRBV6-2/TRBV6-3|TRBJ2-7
CASSPPLGQGTYEQYF
TGTGCCAGCAGTCCCCCCCTCGGACAAGGAACTTACGAGCAGTACTTC
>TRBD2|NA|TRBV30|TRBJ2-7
CAWTKASGSYEQYF
TGTGCCTGGACGAAGGCTAGCGGCTCCTACGAGCAGTACTTC
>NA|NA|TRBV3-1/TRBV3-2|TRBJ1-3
CASSPTGTHESSGNTIYF
TGTGCCAGCAGCCCCACCGGGACACATGAGAGCTCTGGAAACACCATATATTTT
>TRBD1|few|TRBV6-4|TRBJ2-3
CASSLDRGPTDTQYF
TGTGCCAGCAGCCTAGACAGGGGCCCCACAGATACGCAGTATTTT
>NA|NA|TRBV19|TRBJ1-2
CASGDRSNYGYTF
TGTGCCAGTGGAGACAGATCTAACTATGGCTACACCTTC
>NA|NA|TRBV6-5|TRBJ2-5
CASSWGLSGQETQYF
TGTGCCAGCAGTTGGGGACTTAGCGGCCAAGAGACCCAGTACTTC
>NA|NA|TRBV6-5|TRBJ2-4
CASSDWEPKNIQYF
TGTGCCAGCAGCGACTGGGAGCCCAAAAACATTCAGTACTTC
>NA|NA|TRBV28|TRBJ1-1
CASSYLAGAYTEAFF
TGTGCCAGCAGTTACCTCGCGGGGGCCTACACTGAAGCTTTCTTT
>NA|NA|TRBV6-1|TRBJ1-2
CASSDGGSYGYTF
TGTGCCAGCAGTGATGGGGGCTCCTATGGCTACACCTTC
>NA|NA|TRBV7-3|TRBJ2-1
CASSLLAVGSYNEQFF
TGTGCCAGCAGCTTATTAGCGGTTGGGTCCTACAATGAGCAGTTCTTC
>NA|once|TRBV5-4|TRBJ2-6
CASSLANRAAGANVLTF
TGTGCCAGCAGCTTGGCCAACAGGGCGGCTGGGGCCAACGTCCTGACTTTC
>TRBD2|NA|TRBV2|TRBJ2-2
CASTQLAGGARGGELFF
TGTGCCAGCACCCAACTAGCGGGAGGGGCTCGGGGCGGGGAGCTGTTTTTT
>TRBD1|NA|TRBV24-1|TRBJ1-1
CATSGDRAEGAFF
TGTGCCACCAGCGGCGACAGGGCCGAGGGGGCTTTCTTT
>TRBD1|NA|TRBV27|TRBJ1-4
CASSLQGAGKLFF
TGTGCCAGCAGTTTGCAGGGGGCGGGAAAACTGTTTTTT
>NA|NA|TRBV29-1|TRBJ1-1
CSVEGGGTRGAEAFF
TGCAGCGTTGAAGGAGGAGGGACTCGGGGGGCTGAAGCTTTCTTT
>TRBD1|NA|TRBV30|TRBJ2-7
CAWSVPRTGMKYEQYF
TGTGCCTGGAGTGTACCCCGGACAGGGATGAAGTACGAGCAGTACTTC
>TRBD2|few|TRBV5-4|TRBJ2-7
CASSGGTSVTYEQYF
TGTGCCAGCAGCGGCGGGACTAGCGTTACCTACGAGCAGTACTTC
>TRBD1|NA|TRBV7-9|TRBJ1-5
CASSLRQGGSSNQPQHF
TGTGCCAGCAGCCTCCGACAGGGGGGAAGCAGCAATCAGCCCCAGCATTTT
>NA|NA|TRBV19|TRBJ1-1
CASSMLAQGTEAFF
TGTGCCAGTAGTATGTTGGCCCAGGGCACTGAAGCTTTCTTT
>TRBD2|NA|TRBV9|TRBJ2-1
CASSVGTSRDNEQFF
TGTGCCAGCAGCGTAGGGACTAGCAGAGACAATGAGCAGTTCTTC
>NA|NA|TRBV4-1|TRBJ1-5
CASSQEGGNQPQHF
TGCGCCAGCAGCCAAGAAGGAGGCAATCAGCCCCAGCATTTT
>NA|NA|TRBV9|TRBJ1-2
CASRRSTNYGYTF
TGTGCCAGCAGGAGGAGTACTAACTATGGCTACACCTTC
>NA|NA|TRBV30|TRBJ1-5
CAWSIGEGHQPQHF
TGTGCCTGGAGTATAGGGGAGGGCCATCAGCCCCAGCATTTT
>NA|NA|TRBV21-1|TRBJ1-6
CASNPARVGYSYNSPLHF
TGTGCCAGCAACCCCGCCAGGGTGGGGTACTCCTATAATTCACCCCTCCACTTT
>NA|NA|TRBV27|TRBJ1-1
CASSLGLSRTEAFF
TGTGCCAGCAGTTTGGGGCTCAGCCGCACTGAAGCTTTCTTT
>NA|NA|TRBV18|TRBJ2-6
CASSPNPDPRGSGANVLTF
TGTGCCAGCTCACCAAACCCCGACCCAAGGGGCTCTGGGGCCAACGTCCTGACTTTC
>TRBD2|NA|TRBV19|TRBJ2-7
CASSMVASGAYEQYF
TGTGCCAGTAGTATGGTGGCTAGCGGGGCCTACGAGCAGTACTTC
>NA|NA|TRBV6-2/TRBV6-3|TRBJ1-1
CASSYSFINTEAFF
TGTGCCAGCAGTTACTCGTTCATCAACACTGAAGCTTTCTTT
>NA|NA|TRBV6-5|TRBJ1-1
CASRPTPPTPEAFF
TGTGCCAGCAGACCTACCCCCCCCACCCCTGAAGCTTTCTTT
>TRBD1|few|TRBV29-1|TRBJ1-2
CSVAGTGPYDGYTF
TGCAGCGTTGCCGGGACAGGGCCCTACGATGGCTACACCTTC
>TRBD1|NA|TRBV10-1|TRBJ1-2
CASSADRGYGYTF
TGCGCCAGCAGTGCGGACAGGGGCTATGGCTACACCTTC
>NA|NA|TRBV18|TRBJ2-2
CASSQGQGGTGELFF
TGTGCCAGCTCACAGGGCCAGGGTGGCACCGGGGAGCTGTTTTTT
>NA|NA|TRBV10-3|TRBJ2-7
CATRAGPAYEQYF
TGTGCCACCCGGGCGGGACCCGCCTACGAGCAGTACTTC
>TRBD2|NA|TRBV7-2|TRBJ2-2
CASRLPSGTVTGELFF
TGTGCCAGCAGACTACCAAGCGGGACGGTCACCGGGGAGCTGTTTTTT
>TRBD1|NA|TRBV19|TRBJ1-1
CASSISGTGRLLEAFF
TGTGCCAGTAGTATATCGGGGACAGGGAGGCTACTAGAAGCTTTCTTT